The sequence of this T cell receptor (beta chain) was determined in a study of blood T cell repertoires in COVID-19. Background on the study: Samples came from the United States, Italy and Spain, spanning acute and convalescent COVID-19. From T cells, B-cell-depleted T cells, or PBMCs came the material, which was cDNA or gDNA.

Comments on this clone: The sample carries other DNA sequences with the same CDR3.

In the authors' workflow: Estimated nucleated cell counts came from reference gene primer amplification. Repertoires were generated with immunoSEQ multiplex PCR, while TCRdb's copy carries only in-frame clones and drops some. Clone size and the V and J calls come from that table; the DNA yielded D and trimming. In the table there are about 150,000 clones, over 75% of which are singletons. The germline V and J ends were trimmed by 1 base and 2 bases, with 6 bases remaining between them. This CDR3 spans 14 amino acids. Germline V gene lookup returns CDR1 SGHTA and CDR2 FQGNSA. This sequence originates from a human donor in a cohort sampled during active COVID-19. The sequenced sample consisted of peripheral blood. The rearrangement links TRBV7-2 to TRBJ2-1; D ambiguous. DNA for the CDR3: TGTGCCAGCAGCTTAGGGCTAGCCTACAATGAGCAGTTCTTC. Its protein is CASSLGLAYNEQFF.